The 20 T cell receptor beta chains below were found in one sample sequenced in a study of blood T cell repertoires in COVID-19. Sequencing used immunoSEQ multiplex PCR; TCRdb keeps in-frame clones, though not all of them. The data contain about 160,000 clones, 65% to 85% of them singletons. What was sequenced was peripheral blood. The receptors derive from a woman older than 75 with active or convalescent COVID-19.

The V call is TRBV5-1, the J call TRBJ1-2, with D possibly TRBD1 on 6 matching bases. This CDR3 has 13 residues. CDR1 is SGHRS and CDR2 is YFSETQ in the germline V gene. Trimming stripped 2 bases from V and 8 bases from J, with 13 bases between. In DNA form, the CDR3 reads TGCGCCAGCAGCTTCGACAGGTCGGGAGGCTACACCTTC. Translating it yields CASSFDRSGGYTF.

The chain employs TRBV28 and TRBJ1-1; 9 bases match TRBD1. This CDR3 region has 15 residues. CDR1 is MDHEN, CDR2 SYDVKM, per germline. V was pared by 1 base and J by 3 bases, with 3 bases of the junction left unmatched. In nucleotides, the CDR3 is TGTGCCAGCAGTTTATACAGGGGGCGGGACACTGAAGCTTTCTTT. This sequence encodes CASSLYRGRDTEAFF.

The genes are TRBV7-2 and TRBJ2-3, with TRBD2 matching 7 bases. The CDR3 loop spans 15 amino acids. Germline V CDR1 and CDR2: SGHTA, FQGNSA. V dropped 8 bases and J dropped 0; count of bases not matched to a gene: 8. CDR3 protein: CASHSGRVSTDTQYF. CDR3 sequence (DNA): TGTGCCAGCCATTCTGGGAGGGTTAGCACAGATACGCAGTATTTT. Combining the CDR3 with reference TRBV7-2 and TRBJ2-3 gives the whole variable domain GAGVSQSPSNKVTEKGKDVELRCDPISGHTALYWYRQSLGQGLEFLIYFQGNSAPDKSGLPSDRFSAERTGGSVSTLTIQRTQQEDSAVYLCASHSGRVSTDTQYFGPGTRLTVL.

The chain has TRBV11-2 and TRBJ2-2, with D tentatively TRBD2 (5 bases). CDR3 length equals 15 residues. Germline V lookup: CDR1 SGHAT, CDR2 FQNNGV. Trimming shortened V by 2 bases and J by 4 bases, and 11 bases separated the two germline ends. The CDR3: CASSLPRGLTGELFF. For the CDR3, the DNA is TGTGCCAGCAGCTTACCGAGAGGACTCACCGGGGAGCTGTTTTTT.

This chain connects TRBV5-1 to TRBJ2-5, with 7 bases that match TRBD1. The CDR3 is made up of 14 amino acids. Trimming removed 4 bases from V and 3 bases from J; junction bases left unmatched: 6. Per the germline V gene, CDR1 is SGHRS and CDR2 is YFSETQ. The CDR3 DNA reads as TGCGCCAGCAGCGGGGGACAGAGTGAAGAGACCCAGTACTTC. This translates into CASSGGQSEETQYF.

The chain carries TRBV9 and TRBJ2-1, with 9 bases that match TRBD2. Germline CDR1 SGDLS, CDR2 YYNGEE. V trimming: 0 bases; J trimming: 2 bases; junction bases outside the gene matches: 3. This CDR3 has 16 amino acids. For the CDR3, the DNA is TGTGCCAGCAGCGTAGGAGGCGGGGGGGCCTACAATGAGCAGTTCTTC. Amino acids: CASSVGGGGAYNEQFF.

This rearrangement joins TRBV19 to TRBJ1-2, with TRBD1 matching 11 bases. CDR3 length: 16 residues. V shed 6 bases and J 7 bases; nucleotides not matched to a gene: 13. Germline V gene sequence: CDR1 LNHDA, CDR2 SQIVND (reference sequence). The CDR3 is CASSPPGGQGVRGYTF. In DNA form, the CDR3 reads TGTGCCAGTAGCCCTCCCGGGGGACAGGGGGTTCGTGGCTACACCTTC.

This sequence joins TRBV10-1 and TRBJ1-1; D possibly corresponds to TRBD1 (5 bases). The CDR3 is 14 amino acids. Trimming removed 8 bases from V and 1 base from J, with 14 bases in between. Germline loops: CDR1 WNHNN, CDR2 SYGVQD (reference sequence). The CDR3 nucleotides are TGCGCCAGCTCCGCTGGACAAGGGAACACTGAAGCTTTCTTT. Amino acids: CASSAGQGNTEAFF.

This chain links TRBV9 with TRBJ1-1; D is perhaps TRBD1 (6 bases). The germline CDR1 and CDR2 sequences are SGDLS and YYNGEE. The CDR3 covers 14 residues. V lost 4 bases to trimming and J lost 1 base, with 11 bases between them. The CDR3: CASSSQTGNTEAFF. The CDR3 region has the DNA TGTGCCAGCAGCAGCCAGACAGGGAACACTGAAGCTTTCTTT.

V and J are TRBV6-5 and TRBJ1-1, with 12 bases lining up with TRBD1. CDR3 size: 15 residues. The V gene end was trimmed by 4 bases and the J gene end by 5 bases; junction bases not matched to a gene: 5. Germline-derived CDR1 and CDR2 are MNHEY and SVGAGI. The CDR3 reads CASSWDRGPRTEAFF. The CDR3 DNA sequence: TGTGCCAGCAGTTGGGACAGGGGGCCAAGGACTGAAGCTTTCTTT.

The genes are TRBV19 and TRBJ2-1, with 7 bases fitting TRBD2. J was trimmed by 12 bases and V by 9 bases; bases with no gene match: 11. The CDR3 consists of 12 residues. Germline CDR1 LNHDA, CDR2 SQIVND (reference sequence). The CDR3 DNA is TGTGCCAGCGGGGGGATGGCCCTTGGGCAGTTCTTC. This translates into CASGGMALGQFF.

This chain joins TRBV4-3 and TRBJ2-1; a weak D match, TRBD1 (5 bases). Looked up from germline, CDR1 is LGHNA and CDR2 is YSLEER. Trimming cost V 3 bases and J 7 bases, with 13 bases left between them. This CDR3 is built from 14 residues. The CDR3 loop reads CASSHYTGSNEQFF. CDR3 bases: TGCGCCAGCAGCCACTACACAGGTTCAAATGAGCAGTTCTTC.

V gene TRBV5-6 combines with J gene TRBJ2-2; 7 positions match TRBD1. This CDR3 has 15 residues. The germline gives CDR1 SGHDT, CDR2 YYEEEE. Trimming removed 4 bases from V and 4 bases from J; junction bases left unmatched: 7. The CDR3 protein is CASSKGNRGTGELFF. In nucleotides, the CDR3 is TGTGCCAGCAGCAAAGGCAACAGGGGCACCGGGGAGCTGTTTTTT.

The chain couples TRBV12-3 or TRBV12-4 to TRBJ1-2, with 7 bases that match TRBD1. CDR3 length: 13 amino acids. Losses at the gene ends were 6 bases for V and 3 bases for J; bases not matched to a gene: 4. The CDR3 DNA reads as TGTGCCAGCAGCCCCGACAGGGACTATGGCTACACCTTC. Encoded protein: CASSPDRDYGYTF.

The chain uses TRBV11-2 and TRBJ2-2; D perhaps matches TRBD1 (7 bases). The CDR3 has 16 residues. The V gene's germline CDR1 is SGHAT and CDR2 FQNNGV. Trimming shortened V by 5 bases and J by 6 bases, and 19 bases separated the two germline ends. This CDR3 is CASSPNPGQRAGELFF. DNA of the CDR3: TGTGCCAGCAGCCCCAACCCGGGACAGCGGGCCGGGGAGCTGTTTTTT. Full variable domain (rest looked up from reference TRBV11-2 and TRBJ2-2): EAGVAQSPRYKIIEKRQSVAFWCNPISGHATLYWYQQILGQGPKLLIQFQNNGVVDDSQLPKDRFSAERLKGVDSTLKIQPAKLEDSAVYLCASSPNPGQRAGELFFGEGSRLTVL.

This chain connects TRBV18 to TRBJ1-3; 10 bases fit TRBD1. The CDR3 runs to 16 residues. The V gene's germline CDR1 is KGHSH and CDR2 LQKENI. V shed 4 bases, J shed 4 bases, and the junction held 7 bases outside the gene matches. In DNA, the CDR3 is TGTGCCAGCTCACACCTGACAGGGGGCGAGGGAAACACCATATATTTT. The encoded protein is CASSHLTGGEGNTIYF.

V is TRBV11-2 and J is TRBJ2-1, with TRBD1 identical over 9 bases. Germline V gene data show CDR1 as SGHAT and CDR2 as FQNNGV. This CDR3 has 17 amino acids. Trimming removed 6 bases from V and 11 bases from J; junction bases left unmatched: 20. The CDR3 reads CASSHLQGASRLRQQFF. Written as DNA, the CDR3 is TGTGCCAGCAGTCATTTACAGGGGGCGAGCCGTTTACGACAGCAGTTCTTC.

The chain has TRBV18 and TRBJ1-1, with TRBD1 identical over 8 bases. The length of the CDR3 is 16 residues. From germline, CDR1 is KGHSH and CDR2 LQKENI. V trimming: 5 bases; J trimming: 0 bases; junction bases outside the gene matches: 8. The CDR3 DNA follows: TGTGCCAGCTCATTACAGGGGGGGTACATGAACACTGAAGCTTTCTTT. Translating gives CASSLQGGYMNTEAFF.

The gene calls are TRBV19 and TRBJ1-6; TRBD1 agrees at 7 bases. After removal of 1 base from V and 7 bases from J, the junction contained 10 bases not matched to a gene. The CDR3 runs 17 residues. CDR1 is LNHDA, CDR2 SQIVND, per germline (reference sequence). The CDR3 protein is CASSIVIGGAQNSPLHF. In DNA form, the CDR3 reads TGTGCCAGTAGTATAGTCATAGGGGGCGCGCAAAATTCACCCCTCCACTTT.

This chain connects TRBV5-1 to TRBJ2-5, with D possibly matching TRBD1 (6 bases). The CDR3 contains 15 residues. Germline CDR1 and CDR2: SGHRS and YFSETQ. V was shortened by 3 bases and J by 1 base, with 13 bases between the two germline ends. CDR3 protein: CASSSYTTGQETQYF. In nucleotides, the CDR3 is TGCGCCAGCAGCTCCTACACGACAGGCCAAGAGACCCAGTACTTC.